This record concerns one T cell receptor beta chain sequence. No antigen is known for it. This entry is derived from a study of T cell responses to AZD1222 COVID-19 vaccine. Study-level information: Second doses were pooled across both intervals (about 4 or about 12 weeks). The study, taken as a whole, reports: Unmutated variant regions are reportedly the target of nearly half of TCRs that are spike-specific. The donors showed a predominance of white British ancestry and of females, with possible underestimation of clonal diversity.

J gave up 7 bases and V 4 bases, and 10 bases lay outside the gene matches. From germline, CDR1 is SGHDN and CDR2 FVKESK. This CDR3 has 16 amino acids. Produced via immunoSEQ multiplex PCR; TCRdb's table is partial and in-frame only. This sample carries roughly 75,000 clones, roughly 84% of them seen once, and the ten largest clones take roughly 10%. The chain couples TRBV14 to TRBJ1-4; 9 bases map to TRBD1. This TCR derives from an adult in good health. The source was peripheral blood, collected on day 0 of AZD1222 vaccination. The chain's CDR3 is CASSPRGTGLGEKLFF. CDR3 nucleotide sequence: TGTGCCAGCAGCCCACGAGGGACAGGGCTCGGTGAAAAACTGTTTTTT.